The 27 T cell receptor beta chains below all came from one sample that was sequenced in a study of blood T cell repertoires in COVID-19. TCRdb's copy holds only in-frame clones and misses some; the assay was immunoSEQ multiplex PCR. The sample consists of 180,000 or so clones, 85% to 90% of them appearing once. Input material: peripheral blood. These receptors were taken from a woman aged 30 to 39 with active or convalescent COVID-19.

The chain has TRBV4-1 and TRBJ1-3; 9 bases align to TRBD1. Germline assignment: CDR1 MGHRA and CDR2 YSYEKL. After removal of 3 bases from V and 7 bases from J, the junction contained 10 bases not matched to a gene. This CDR3 has 16 residues. The CDR3 DNA reads TGCGCCAGCAGCCAGGACTCAGGACAGGGGTTGAACACCATATATTTT. Translation: CASSQDSGQGLNTIYF.

This clone was found a few times. One junction end disagrees with the germline gene, perhaps due to a read error. V is TRBV7-7 and J is TRBJ2-2; TRBD1 agrees at 10 bases. Germline V gene sequence: CDR1 SSHAT, CDR2 FNYEAQ (reference sequence). CDR3 length: 15 residues. The CDR3 DNA is TGTGCTAGCAGCTTAGTGGGACAGGGGACCGGGGAGCTGTTTTTT. It is translated as CASSLVGQGTGELFF.

This clone has a single count. The V gene is TRBV7-9, the J gene TRBJ1-2; D may be TRBD1 (6 bases). This CDR3 has 15 residues. The germline V and J ends were trimmed by 5 bases and 8 bases, with 21 bases remaining between them. The V gene's germline CDR1 is SEHNR and CDR2 FQNEAQ (reference sequence). CDR3 in DNA: TGTGCCAGCAGCCGATTGGTCGTACAGGGAGACGGCTACACCTTC. It specifies CASSRLVVQGDGYTF.

The rearrangement joins TRBV4-2 to TRBJ1-1; 7 bases align to TRBD1. Germline CDR1 is LGHNA and CDR2 is YNFKEQ. V lost 0 bases to trimming and J lost 1 base; unmatched junction nucleotides: 5. This CDR3 is 16 amino acids long. Written as DNA, the CDR3 is TGTGCCAGCAGCCAAGAGACAGGGTGGGGGAACACTGAAGCTTTCTTT. This gives the protein CASSQETGWGNTEAFF.

As DNA, the CDR3 is TGTGCCAGCAGCTACGGGACAGGGCACTACGAGCAGTACTTC. Translated, it gives CASSYGTGHYEQYF. V gene TRBV7-6 combines with J gene TRBJ2-7; 9 positions match TRBD1. Germline values: CDR1 SGHVS, CDR2 FNYEAQ. The CDR3 is 14 amino acids. V lost 4 bases to trimming and J lost 3 bases; unmatched junction nucleotides: 4.

The rearrangement uses TRBV28 and TRBJ2-5, with 7 nucleotides matching TRBD2. Trimming took 4 bases from V and 0 from J; bases not matched to a gene: 8. Germline V lookup: CDR1 MDHEN, CDR2 SYDVKM. The CDR3 spans 16 residues. CDR3 region: CASSSPLRGDQETQYF. The CDR3 region has the DNA TGTGCCAGCAGTTCGCCCCTCCGGGGGGACCAAGAGACCCAGTACTTC.

V gene TRBV15 combines with J gene TRBJ2-1, with TRBD2 matching 14 bases. Germline V gene data show CDR1 as LNHNV and CDR2 as YYDKDF (reference sequence). The CDR3 loop spans 18 amino acids. Losses at the gene ends were 0 bases for V and 4 bases for J; bases not matched to a gene: 5. In DNA form, the CDR3 reads TGTGCCACCAGCAGAGAAGGGACTAGCGGGAGTCGGTACAATGAGCAGTTCTTC. It specifies CATSREGTSGSRYNEQFF.

V usage is TRBV5-8 and J usage is TRBJ1-2; D gene uncertain. Deletions cut 4 bases from V and 4 bases from J, with 17 bases between. The CDR3 spans 15 residues. The V gene's germline CDR1 is SGHTS and CDR2 YDEGEE. The CDR3: CASSAPREILYGYTF. The CDR3 DNA is TGTGCCAGCAGCGCACCCCGGGAGATTCTCTATGGCTACACCTTC.

V is TRBV11-3 and J is TRBJ2-1; TRBD2 aligns across 7 bases. V trimming: 4 bases; J trimming: 4 bases; junction bases outside the gene matches: 1. This CDR3 has 13 residues. The germline gives CDR1 SGHNT, CDR2 YENEEA. The CDR3 spells CASSSGGYNEQFF. CDR3 nucleotides: TGTGCCAGCAGCTCCGGGGGGTACAATGAGCAGTTCTTC.

This clone was counted between two and nine times. The rearrangement links TRBV7-9 to TRBJ2-7, with 8 bases fitting TRBD1. The CDR3 has 16 amino acids. The germline V gene encodes CDR1 SEHNR and CDR2 FQNEAQ (reference sequence). The J segment lost 0 bases and the V segment lost 1 base, leaving 5 bases of the junction unmatched. CDR3: CASSLEDRGSSYEQYF. The CDR3 DNA sequence: TGTGCCAGCAGCTTAGAAGACAGGGGAAGCTCCTACGAGCAGTACTTC.

The V gene is TRBV27, the J gene TRBJ1-1; no reliable D call. The CDR3 consists of 13 residues. The germline V gene has CDR1 MNHEY and CDR2 SMNVEV (reference sequence). Trimming took 2 bases from V and 1 from J, leaving 5 bases between them. CDR3 bases: TGTGCCAGCAGTTTAAGCTGGAACACTGAAGCTTTCTTT. Translating it yields CASSLSWNTEAFF.

The V call is TRBV4-2, the J call TRBJ2-1, with D tentatively TRBD2 (6 bases). V dropped 1 base and J dropped 9 bases, with 10 bases sitting between them. This CDR3 is built from 13 residues. Germline-derived CDR1 and CDR2 are LGHNA and YNFKEQ. The CDR3 protein is CASSQGLGLEQFF. CDR3 DNA sequence: TGTGCCAGCAGCCAAGGACTGGGACTTGAGCAGTTCTTC.

This chain joins TRBV5-1 and TRBJ2-7; tentative D call: TRBD2 (6 bases). Germline assignment: CDR1 SGHRS and CDR2 YFSETQ. The CDR3 extends over 13 amino acids. V gave up 2 bases and J gave up 3 bases, with 9 bases separating them. CDR3 loop: CASSLASDYEQYF. CDR3 sequence (DNA): TGCGCCAGCAGCTTAGCTAGCGACTACGAGCAGTACTTC. The whole variable domain, remainder taken from reference TRBV5-1 and TRBJ2-7, is KAGVTQTPRYLIKTRGQQVTLSCSPISGHRSVSWYQQTPGQGLQFLFEYFSETQRNKGNFPGRFSGRQFSNSRSEMNVSTLELGDSALYLCASSLASDYEQYFGPGTRLTVT.

The chain is built from TRBV7-6 and TRBJ2-7; D is possibly TRBD1 (6 bases). This CDR3 spans 13 amino acids. Looked up from germline, CDR1 is SGHVS and CDR2 is FNYEAQ. Trimming took 4 bases from V and 2 from J, leaving 9 bases between them. The CDR3, as DNA: TGTGCCAGCAGCTATCGGGACACCTACGAGCAGTACTTC. Protein: CASSYRDTYEQYF.

This clone occurred a few times. Other DNA sequences in the same sample also yield this CDR3. V usage is TRBV5-4 and J usage is TRBJ1-1; 9 bases are a match to TRBD1. The CDR3 extends over 14 amino acids. V gave up 4 bases and J gave up 6 bases; unmatched junction bases: 7. Germline CDR1 is SGHNT and CDR2 is YYREEE (reference sequence). The DNA for the CDR3 is TGTGCCAGCAGCGGCGGACAGGGGATAGCTGAAGCTTTCTTT. It specifies CASSGGQGIAEAFF.

This clone was observed a single time. The chain recombines TRBV18 with TRBJ2-5; 9 bases fit TRBD2. The ends lost 3 bases at V and 5 bases at J; junction bases unmatched: 10. CDR1 KGHSH and CDR2 LQKENI come from the germline V gene. This CDR3 comprises 16 residues. This chain's CDR3 is CASSPVSSGGPETQYF. CDR3 bases: TGTGCCAGCTCACCTGTCAGTAGCGGGGGCCCTGAGACCCAGTACTTC.

The J gene is TRBJ1-2, the V gene TRBV5-4; TRBD1 is a possible D gene (6 bases). This CDR3 is built from 15 residues. From germline, CDR1 is SGHNT and CDR2 YYREEE (reference sequence). V lost 6 bases, J lost 7 bases, and 22 bases lay in between. CDR3 coding DNA: TGTGCCAGCACAGGAAGAACAGGGAAGGGGAGTGGCTACACCTTC. This translates into CASTGRTGKGSGYTF.

The chain is built from TRBV4-1 and TRBJ2-2; maybe TRBD1 (6 bases). There are 13 residues in the CDR3. V shed 3 bases and J shed 7 bases, with 9 bases lying between them. Germline CDR1 and CDR2: MGHRA and YSYEKL. DNA of the CDR3: TGCGCCAGCAGCCACGCGGACAGCGGGGAGCTGTTTTTT. Encoded protein: CASSHADSGELFF.

The V gene is TRBV3-1 (or the pseudogene TRBV3-2), the J gene TRBJ2-7; 7 positions match TRBD1. The CDR3 has 13 amino acids. Unmatched junction bases numbered 6, after V lost 4 bases and J lost 6 bases. Germline loops: CDR1 LGHDT, CDR2 YNNKEL (reference sequence). The CDR3 spells CASSLGTVREQYF. The CDR3 DNA sequence: TGTGCCAGCAGCCTCGGGACAGTTCGCGAGCAGTACTTC.

The CDR3 protein is CASSHSRGGEQFF. The DNA of the CDR3 is TGTGCCAGCAGCCATTCGAGGGGAGGTGAGCAGTTCTTC. J is TRBJ2-1 and V is TRBV14; weak D call: TRBD2 (6 bases). V was trimmed by 3 bases and J by 9 bases, leaving 12 bases between them. The CDR3 has 13 amino acids. CDR1 SGHDN and CDR2 FVKESK come from the germline V gene.

This chain links TRBV3-1 (or the pseudogene TRBV3-2) with TRBJ1-2; weak D call: TRBD1 (6 bases). Trimming left V 2 bases short and J 7 bases short, with 11 bases between. Germline-derived CDR1 and CDR2 are LGHDT and YNNKEL (reference sequence). The CDR3 is 13 residues long. The CDR3 DNA reads TGTGCCAGCAGCCAACCGGACAGTGGTGGCTACACCTTC. This translates into CASSQPDSGGYTF.

This rearrangement joins TRBV5-1 to TRBJ2-7, with D perhaps matching TRBD2 (5 bases). The germline V and J ends were trimmed by 3 bases and 0 bases, with 22 bases remaining between them. The CDR3 has 18 amino acids. Germline lookup yields CDR1 SGHRS and CDR2 YFSETQ. The CDR3 sequence: CASSSERQGAESSYEQYF. The CDR3 region has the DNA TGCGCCAGCAGCTCCGAGCGCCAAGGAGCGGAGAGCTCCTACGAGCAGTACTTC.

The chain employs TRBV19 and TRBJ2-3; D remains unclear. The CDR3 totals 17 residues. The ends were cut back, 4 bases at V and 6 bases at J, with 23 bases in the middle. Per the germline V gene, CDR1 is LNHDA and CDR2 is SQIVND (reference sequence). The CDR3 bases are TGTGCCAGTAGTACCCAAAGCCTAGTTATTTTATCCGATACGCAGTATTTT. Protein: CASSTQSLVILSDTQYF. Filled out from reference TRBV19 and TRBJ2-3, the complete variable domain reads DGGITQSPKYLFRKEGQNVTLSCEQNLNHDAMYWYRQDPGQGLRLIYYSQIVNDFQKGDIAEGYSVSREKKESFPLTVTSAQKNPTAFYLCASSTQSLVILSDTQYFGPGTRLTVL.

This clone was recorded only once. The CDR3, as DNA: TGTGCCAGCAGTCCCCCAGGGCGGGAGATCTACAATGAGCAGTTCTTC. Amino acids: CASSPPGREIYNEQFF. The rearrangement links TRBV27 to TRBJ2-1; 7 nucleotides agree with TRBD2. Trimming removed 5 bases from V and 3 bases from J; junction bases left unmatched: 10. The CDR3 spans 16 residues. Germline V gene data show CDR1 as MNHEY and CDR2 as SMNVEV (reference sequence).

The table lists this clone with a few counts. At one end, the junction sequence differs from germline, possibly due to a read error. The chain employs TRBV3-1 (or the pseudogene TRBV3-2) and TRBJ2-7, with a weak D call TRBD1 (6 bases). CDR1 and CDR2 from the germline V gene are LGHDT and YNNKEL (reference sequence). The length of the CDR3 is 13 residues. CDR3 in amino acids: CASSQEGRGQKLF. CDR3 DNA sequence: TGTGCCAGCAGCCAAGAAGGCCGGGGACAAAAACTGTTC.

This clone came up a few times. The chain recombines TRBV10-2 with TRBJ1-1, with D unclear. CDR3 size: 12 residues. Germline lookup yields CDR1 WSHSY and CDR2 SAAADI. V was cut by 6 bases and J by 5 bases, with 10 bases left in between. In DNA form, the CDR3 reads TGCGCCAGCAGCTCCCCGGGGACTGAAGCTTTCTTT. Its translation is CASSSPGTEAFF.

This clone was seen a single time. This same CDR3 is encoded by further DNA sequences in the sample. The chain joins TRBV5-1 to TRBJ2-7, with 7 bases lining up with TRBD2. The CDR3 runs 15 residues. With V trimmed by 4 bases and J by 0 bases, 7 bases remained unmatched. CDR1 and CDR2 (germline): SGHRS, YFSETQ. The CDR3 bases are TGCGCCAGCAGCCCCACTAGCGCGAGCTCCTACGAGCAGTACTTC. Translated, it gives CASSPTSASSYEQYF.